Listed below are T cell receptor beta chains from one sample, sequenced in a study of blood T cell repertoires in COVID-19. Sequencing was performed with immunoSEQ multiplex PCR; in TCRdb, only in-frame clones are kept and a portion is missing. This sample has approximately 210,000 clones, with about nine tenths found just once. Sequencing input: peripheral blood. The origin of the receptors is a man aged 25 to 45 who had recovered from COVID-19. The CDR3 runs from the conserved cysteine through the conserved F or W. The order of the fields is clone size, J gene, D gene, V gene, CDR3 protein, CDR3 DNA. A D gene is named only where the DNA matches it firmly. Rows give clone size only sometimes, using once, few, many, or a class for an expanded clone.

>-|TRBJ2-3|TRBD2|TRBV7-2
CASSPLSGGRTDTQYF
TGTGCCAGCAGCCCATTAAGCGGGGGCCGCACAGATACGCAGTATTTT
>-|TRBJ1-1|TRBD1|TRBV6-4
CASSLGQGTTEAFF
TGTGCCAGCAGTCTCGGACAGGGGACCACTGAAGCTTTCTTT
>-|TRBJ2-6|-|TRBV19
CASSIPRGTGANVLTF
TGTGCCAGTTCAATACCCCGGGGTACTGGGGCCAACGTCCTGACTTTC
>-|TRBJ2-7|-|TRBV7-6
CASSLFAEEQYF
TGTGCCAGCAGCTTATTTGCCGAGGAGCAGTACTTC
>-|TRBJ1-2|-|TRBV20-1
CSAAPGGYTF
TGCAGTGCCGCACCGGGTGGCTACACCTTC
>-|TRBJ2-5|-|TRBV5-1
CASSSTEGQETQYF
TGCGCCAGCAGCTCGACGGAGGGCCAAGAGACCCAGTACTTC
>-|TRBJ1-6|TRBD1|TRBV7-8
CASSLGSQGVAPLHF
TGTGCCAGCAGCTTAGGGTCCCAGGGGGTGGCACCCCTCCACTTT
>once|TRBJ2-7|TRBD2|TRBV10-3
CAISTSGVNYEQYF
TGTGCCATCAGTACTAGCGGGGTGAACTACGAGCAGTACTTC
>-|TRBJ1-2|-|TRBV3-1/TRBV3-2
CASSDRGGSGDGYTF
TGTGCCAGCAGCGATCGCGGGGGATCTGGAGACGGCTACACCTTC
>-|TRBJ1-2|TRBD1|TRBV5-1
CASSLSGTDNGYTF
TGCGCCAGCAGCTTGTCAGGGACAGATAATGGCTACACCTTC
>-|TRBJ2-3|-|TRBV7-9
CASTVNQGTDTQYF
TGTGCCAGCACCGTAAACCAGGGTACAGATACGCAGTATTTT
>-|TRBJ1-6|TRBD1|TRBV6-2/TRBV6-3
CASSDRQGVFNSPLHF
TGTGCCAGCAGTGACCGACAGGGGGTATTTAATTCACCCCTCCACTTT
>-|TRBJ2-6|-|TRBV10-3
CAISGGPGGLRANVLTF
TGTGCCATCAGTGGAGGCCCCGGGGGGCTGCGGGCCAACGTCCTGACTTTC
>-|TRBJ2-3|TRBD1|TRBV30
CAWSRGQGYTDTQYF
TGTGCCTGGAGTAGGGGGCAGGGCTACACAGATACGCAGTATTTT
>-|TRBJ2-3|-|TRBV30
CAWSGLVPTDTQYF
TGTGCCTGGAGTGGTCTAGTTCCCACAGATACGCAGTATTTT
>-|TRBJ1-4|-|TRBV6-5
CASSYHPGGGNEKLFF
TGTGCCAGCAGTTACCATCCCGGGGGTGGGAATGAAAAACTGTTTTTT
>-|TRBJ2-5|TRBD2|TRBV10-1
CASSHKASGEETQYF
TGCGCCAGCAGCCACAAGGCTAGCGGGGAAGAGACCCAGTACTTC
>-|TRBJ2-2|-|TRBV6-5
CASSYFLGSTGELFF
TGTGCCAGCAGTTACTTCCTTGGCTCTACCGGGGAGCTGTTTTTT
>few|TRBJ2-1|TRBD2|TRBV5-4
CASRPGLAGGNEQFF
TGTGCCAGCAGGCCGGGACTAGCGGGGGGTAATGAGCAGTTCTTC
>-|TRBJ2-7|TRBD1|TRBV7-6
CASSRTGISLSYEQYF
TGTGCCAGCAGCCGGACAGGGATCTCCCTGTCCTACGAGCAGTACTTC
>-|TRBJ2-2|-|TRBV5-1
CASSLTSGNTNTGELFF
TGCGCCAGCAGCTTGACGTCAGGGAATACGAACACCGGGGAGCTGTTTTTT
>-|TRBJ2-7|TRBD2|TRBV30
CAWSVRSGGAREQYF
TGTGCCTGGAGTGTACGGAGCGGGGGAGCCCGGGAGCAGTACTTC
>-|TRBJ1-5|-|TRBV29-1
CSVDDGSAQPQHF
TGCAGCGTTGACGACGGTAGCGCCCAGCCCCAGCATTTT
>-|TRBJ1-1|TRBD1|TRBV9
CASSAYGQVNEAFF
TGTGCCAGCAGCGCTTACGGACAGGTTAATGAAGCTTTCTTT
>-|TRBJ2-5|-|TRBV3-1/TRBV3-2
CASSSPVPVQGRETQYF
TGTGCCAGCAGCTCTCCAGTCCCCGTCCAGGGAAGAGAGACCCAGTACTTC
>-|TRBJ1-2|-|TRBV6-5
CASSYGGSSPGYTF
TGTGCCAGCAGTTACGGGGGCAGCTCACCGGGCTACACCTTC
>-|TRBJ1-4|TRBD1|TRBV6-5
CASSTGTDNEKLFF
TGTGCCAGCAGTACCGGGACAGACAATGAAAAACTGTTTTTT
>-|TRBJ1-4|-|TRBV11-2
CASSLSRGPLNEKLFF
TGTGCCAGCAGCTTATCCAGGGGTCCCCTTAATGAAAAACTGTTTTTT
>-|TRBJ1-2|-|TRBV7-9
CASSLAGAGFPDTF
TGTGCCAGCAGCTTAGCTGGGGCAGGATTCCCGGACACCTTC
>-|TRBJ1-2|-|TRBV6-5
CASSSLTTYGYTF
TGTGCCAGCAGTTCACTAACAACCTATGGCTACACCTTC
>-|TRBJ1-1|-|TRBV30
CAWRTGGTEAFF
TGTGCCTGGAGAACGGGGGGCACTGAAGCTTTCTTT
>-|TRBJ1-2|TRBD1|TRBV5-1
CASSLDRVNGYTF
TGCGCCAGCAGCCTGGACAGGGTGAATGGCTACACCTTC
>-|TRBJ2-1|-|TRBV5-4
CASSRDTYNEQFF
TGTGCCAGCAGCCGGGACACATACAATGAGCAGTTCTTC
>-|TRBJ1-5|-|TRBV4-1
CASSPPSSQPQHF
TGCGCCAGCAGCCCCCCGTCCTCTCAGCCCCAGCATTTT
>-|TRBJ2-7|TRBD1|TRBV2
CASKGDRPYEQYF
TGTGCCAGCAAGGGGGACAGGCCCTACGAGCAGTACTTC
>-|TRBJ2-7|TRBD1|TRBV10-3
CAISETGTGGVYEQYF
TGTGCCATCAGTGAGACCGGGACAGGGGGAGTTTACGAGCAGTACTTC
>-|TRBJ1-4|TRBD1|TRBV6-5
CASRKGQGNEKLFF
TGTGCCAGCAGGAAGGGACAGGGTAATGAAAAACTGTTTTTT
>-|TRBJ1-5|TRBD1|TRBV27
CASSLGQGGWQPQHF
TGTGCCAGCAGCCTGGGACAGGGAGGTTGGCAGCCCCAGCATTTT
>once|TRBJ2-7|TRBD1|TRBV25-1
CASSPTGAYEQYF
TGTGCCAGCAGCCCGACAGGGGCCTACGAGCAGTACTTC
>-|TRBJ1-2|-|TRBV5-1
CASSLVRAGEDGYTF
TGCGCCAGCAGCTTGGTTCGGGCGGGCGAGGATGGCTACACCTTC
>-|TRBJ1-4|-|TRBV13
CASSLGRGLEEKLFF
TGTGCCAGCAGCTTAGGCCGGGGGTTGGAGGAAAAACTGTTTTTT